This record concerns one T cell receptor (beta chain) sequence. Its antigen is currently unknown. Other nucleotide sequences from this sample produce the same CDR3. The sample originates from a study of cytomegalovirus exposure and HLA in healthy donors. Study in general: Falling in the Caucasian-associated ancestry cluster were roughly 86% of approximately 400 genotyped donors. General study points: Using the classifier, cytomegalovirus status was reportedly diagnosed with high specificity and sensitivity. TCR beta chains numbering some 160 were designated cytomegalovirus-associated. CMV serostatus was the sole immune exposure data available.

A multiplex PCR was run with 60 Vbeta primers and 13 Jbeta primers. Only in-frame clones appear in the TCRdb table, and some are missing; sequencing was by immunoSEQ multiplex PCR. This table holds fewer than 200,000 clones, less than 80% found once. The receptor was derived from a woman between 35 and 50 years old in good health and CMV-seronegative. Sequenced: PBMCs.

The CDR3 spells CASSVGTGANYGYTF. CDR3 nucleotides: TGTGCCAGCAGCGTAGGTACGGGAGCTAACTATGGCTACACCTTC. The V gene is TRBV9, the J gene TRBJ1-2, with no clear D. Trimming took 0 bases from V and 0 from J, leaving 9 bases between them. The CDR3 loop spans 15 amino acids. CDR1 SGDLS and CDR2 YYNGEE come from the germline V gene.